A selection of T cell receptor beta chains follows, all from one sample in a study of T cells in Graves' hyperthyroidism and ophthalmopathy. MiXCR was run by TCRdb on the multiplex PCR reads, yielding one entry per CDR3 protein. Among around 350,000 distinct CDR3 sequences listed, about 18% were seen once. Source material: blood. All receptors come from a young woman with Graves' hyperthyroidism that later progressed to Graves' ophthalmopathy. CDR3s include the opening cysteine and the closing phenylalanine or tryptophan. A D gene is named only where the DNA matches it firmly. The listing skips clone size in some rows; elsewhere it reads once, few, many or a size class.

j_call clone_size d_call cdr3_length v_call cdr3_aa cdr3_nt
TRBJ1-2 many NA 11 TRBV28 CASISNYGYTF TGTGCCAGCATCAGCAACTATGGCTACACCTTC
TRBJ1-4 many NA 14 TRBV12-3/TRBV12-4 CASSLGGPGEKLFF TGTGCCAGCAGTCTTGGGGGGCCGGGTGAAAAACTGTTTTTT
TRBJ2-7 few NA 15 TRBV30 CAWSRELDTGDEQYF TGTGCCTGGAGTCGTGAGCTGGATACGGGGGACGAGCAGTACTTC
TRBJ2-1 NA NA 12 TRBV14 CASSNPGTPPFF TGTGCCAGCAGCAACCCCGGGACACCCCCGTTCTTC
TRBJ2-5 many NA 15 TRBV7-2 CASRTGASGLETQYF TGTGCCAGCAGGACGGGGGCTAGTGGGTTGGAGACCCAGTACTTC
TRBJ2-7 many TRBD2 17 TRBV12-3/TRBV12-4 CASSLRYSGGSMFEQYF TGTGCCAGCAGTCTTAGATATAGCGGGGGTTCCATGTTCGAGCAGTACTTC
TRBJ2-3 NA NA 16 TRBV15 CATSREAVWVTDTQYF TGTGCCACCAGCAGAGAAGCGGTTTGGGTCACAGATACGCAGTATTTT
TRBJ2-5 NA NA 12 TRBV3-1 CASSQEGLTQYF TGTGCCAGCAGCCAAGAAGGGCTCACCCAGTACTTC
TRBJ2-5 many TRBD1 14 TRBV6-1 CASRDRGRQETQYF TGTGCCAGCAGAGACAGGGGAAGACAAGAGACCCAGTACTTC
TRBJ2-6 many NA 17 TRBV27 CASSVQGILSGANVLTF TGTGCCAGCAGTGTCCAGGGGATCCTCTCTGGGGCCAACGTCCTGACTTTC
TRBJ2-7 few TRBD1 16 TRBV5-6 CASSLSRDRRSYEQYF TGTGCCAGCAGCTTAAGCCGGGACAGGAGATCCTACGAGCAGTACTTC
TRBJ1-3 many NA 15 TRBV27 CASRRSQGSGNTIYF TGTGCCAGCAGGCGCAGCCAAGGCTCTGGAAACACCATATATTTT
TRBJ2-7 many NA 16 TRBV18 CASSPPAREGVYEQYF TGTGCCAGCTCACCACCTGCTAGGGAAGGGGTCTACGAGCAGTACTTC
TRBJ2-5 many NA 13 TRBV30 CAHTGGTEETQYF TGTGCGCACACGGGCGGCACAGAAGAGACCCAGTACTTC
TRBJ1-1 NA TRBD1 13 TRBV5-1 CASSDGTAVGAFF TGCGCCAGCAGCGATGGGACAGCGGTTGGGGCTTTCTTT
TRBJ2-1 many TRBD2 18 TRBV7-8 CASSLRIAGDSSYNEQFF TGTGCCAGCAGCTTAAGGATAGCGGGAGATAGCTCCTACAATGAGCAGTTCTTC
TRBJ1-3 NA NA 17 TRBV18 CASSPPPQGPSGNTIYF TGTGCCAGCTCACCACCCCCCCAGGGACCCTCTGGAAACACCATATATTTT
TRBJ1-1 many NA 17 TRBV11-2 CASSLDVFGGGNTEAFF TGTGCCAGCAGCTTAGATGTCTTTGGGGGAGGAAACACTGAAGCTTTCTTT
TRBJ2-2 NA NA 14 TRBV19 CASKAVDSTGELFF TGTGCCAGTAAGGCAGTAGACAGCACCGGGGAGCTGTTTTTT
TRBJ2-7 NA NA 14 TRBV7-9 CASSFHGQFLEQYF TGTGCCAGCAGCTTTCACGGACAGTTCCTCGAGCAGTACTTC
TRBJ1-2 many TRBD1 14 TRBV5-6 CASSLLSGGYGYTF TGTGCCAGCAGCTTGTTATCAGGGGGCTATGGCTACACCTTC
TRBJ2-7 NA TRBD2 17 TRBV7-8 CASSLGWTSGRWYEQYF TGTGCCAGCAGCTTAGGCTGGACTAGCGGGAGATGGTACGAGCAGTACTTC
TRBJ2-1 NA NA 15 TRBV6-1 CASSDYRVSWNEQFF TGTGCCAGCAGTGACTACAGGGTTAGTTGGAATGAGCAGTTCTTC
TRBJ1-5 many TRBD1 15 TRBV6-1 CASSVQGATNQPQHF TGTGCCAGCAGTGTTCAGGGGGCAACCAATCAGCCCCAGCATTTT
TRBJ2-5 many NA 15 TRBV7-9 CASSPRSAFQETQYF TGTGCCAGCAGCCCCCGTTCGGCATTTCAAGAGACCCAGTACTTC
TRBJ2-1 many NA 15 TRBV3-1 CASSPETRSYNEQFF TGTGCCAGCAGCCCAGAGACTAGGTCCTACAATGAGCAGTTCTTC
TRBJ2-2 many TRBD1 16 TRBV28 CASSLHPGGNTGELFF TGTGCCAGCAGTTTGCATCCAGGGGGAAACACCGGGGAGCTGTTTTTT
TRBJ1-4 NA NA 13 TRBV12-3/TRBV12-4 CASMDPTNEKLFF TGTGCCAGCATGGACCCGACTAATGAAAAACTGTTTTTT
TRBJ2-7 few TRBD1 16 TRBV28 CASSPGGQGKIYEQYF TGTGCCAGCAGTCCGGGGGGACAGGGTAAGATCTACGAGCAGTACTTC
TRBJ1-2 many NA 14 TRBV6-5 CASSYSLSGGGYTF TGTGCCAGCAGTTACTCCTTATCCGGTGGCGGCTACACCTTC
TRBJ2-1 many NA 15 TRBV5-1 CASSLEGWSYNEQFF TGCGCCAGCAGCTTGGAGGGGTGGTCCTACAATGAGCAGTTCTTC
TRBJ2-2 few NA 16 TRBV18 CASSPLVLIGAGELFF TGTGCCAGCTCACCATTGGTGCTGATCGGGGCCGGGGAGCTGTTTTTT
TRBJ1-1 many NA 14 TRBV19 CASSIRTVNTEAFF TGTGCCAGTAGTATACGGACAGTGAACACTGAAGCTTTCTTT
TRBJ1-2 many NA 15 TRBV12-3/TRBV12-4 CASSPPGRQNYGYTF TGTGCCAGCAGTCCTCCCGGGAGACAAAACTATGGCTACACCTTC
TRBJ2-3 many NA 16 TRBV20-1 CSARDGREGSTDTQYF TGCAGTGCTAGAGATGGCAGAGAGGGAAGCACAGATACGCAGTATTTT
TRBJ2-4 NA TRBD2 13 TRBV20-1 CSARSGNKNIQYF TGCAGTGCTAGGAGCGGGAACAAGAACATTCAGTACTTC
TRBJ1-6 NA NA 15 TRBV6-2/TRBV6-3 CATLTKGVYNSPLHF TGTGCCACCCTTACCAAGGGGGTCTATAATTCACCCCTCCACTTT
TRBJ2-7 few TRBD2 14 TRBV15 CATSRVAGAYEQYF TGTGCCACCAGCAGAGTGGCGGGGGCCTACGAGCAGTACTTC
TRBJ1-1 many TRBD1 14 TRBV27 CASSFPGQVAEAFF TGTGCCAGCAGTTTCCCGGGACAGGTGGCTGAAGCTTTCTTT
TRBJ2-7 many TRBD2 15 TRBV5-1 CASSWGTSGIYEQYF TGCGCCAGCAGCTGGGGGACTAGCGGGATCTACGAGCAGTACTTC
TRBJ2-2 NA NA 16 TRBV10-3 CAIRSMTSGFTGELFF TGTGCCATCAGATCTATGACTAGTGGGTTCACCGGGGAGCTGTTTTTT
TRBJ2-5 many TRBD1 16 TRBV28 CASSYPGQGIGETQYF TGTGCCAGCAGTTATCCGGGACAGGGTATAGGAGAGACCCAGTACTTC
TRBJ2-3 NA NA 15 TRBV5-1 CASSLVGSIEDTQYF TGCGCCAGCAGCTTAGTAGGCAGTATAGAAGATACGCAGTATTTT
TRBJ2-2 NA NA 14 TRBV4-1 CASSDRVNTGELFF TGCGCCAGCAGCGATAGAGTGAACACCGGGGAGCTGTTTTTT
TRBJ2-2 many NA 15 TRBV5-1 CASSLTDRNTGELFF TGCGCCAGCAGCTTGACTGACAGAAACACCGGGGAGCTGTTTTTT
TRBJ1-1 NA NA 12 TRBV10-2 CASSEGGLRAFF TGCGCCAGCAGTGAGGGGGGGCTTCGGGCTTTCTTT
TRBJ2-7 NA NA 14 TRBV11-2 CASSLGSGTYEQYF TGTGCCAGCAGCTTAGGCTCCGGGACCTACGAGCAGTACTTC
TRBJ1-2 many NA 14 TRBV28 CASRPGAGNGGYTF TGTGCCAGCAGGCCCGGGGCAGGGAATGGTGGCTACACCTTC
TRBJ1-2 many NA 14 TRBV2 CASRDDTGRAGYTF TGTGCCAGCAGGGACGACACAGGGCGCGCGGGCTACACCTTC
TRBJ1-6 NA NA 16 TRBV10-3 CAISESPQGLSSPLHF TGTGCCATCAGTGAATCTCCCCAGGGATTGAGTTCACCCCTCCACTTT
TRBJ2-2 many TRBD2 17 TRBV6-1 CASSALAGVANTGELFF TGTGCCAGCAGCGCACTAGCGGGAGTAGCGAACACCGGGGAGCTGTTTTTT
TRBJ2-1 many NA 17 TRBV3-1 CASSHGVGGDHYNEQFF TGTGCCAGCAGCCATGGGGTTGGGGGTGACCACTACAATGAGCAGTTCTTC
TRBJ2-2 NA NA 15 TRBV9 CAGSVGPGRTGELFF TGTGCCGGCAGCGTAGGCCCAGGGAGAACCGGGGAGCTGTTTTTT
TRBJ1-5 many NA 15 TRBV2 CASSEVRTDFQPQHF TGTGCCAGCAGTGAGGTCAGGACTGATTTTCAGCCCCAGCATTTT
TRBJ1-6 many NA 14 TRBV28 CASSLAHFNSPLHF TGTGCCAGCAGTTTAGCCCACTTTAATTCACCCCTCCACTTT
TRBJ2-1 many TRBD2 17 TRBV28 CASSFYRLAGGGDEQFF TGTGCCAGCAGTTTTTACCGACTAGCGGGAGGTGGAGATGAGCAGTTCTTC
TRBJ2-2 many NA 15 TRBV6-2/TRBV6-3 CASSYDGVSTGELFF TGTGCCAGCAGTTACGATGGGGTTAGCACCGGGGAGCTGTTTTTT
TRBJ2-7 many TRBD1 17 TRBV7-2 CASSLDRGRGLLWEQYF TGTGCCAGCAGCTTGGACAGGGGGCGTGGGCTACTTTGGGAGCAGTACTTC
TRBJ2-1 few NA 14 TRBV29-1 CSTRKGGASAEQFF TGCAGCACGCGTAAAGGGGGGGCCTCCGCTGAGCAGTTCTTC
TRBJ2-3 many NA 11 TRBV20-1 CSARDVDTQYF TGCAGTGCTAGAGATGTGGATACGCAGTATTTT